A single sample gave rise to the 30 T cell receptor beta chains below, sequenced in a study of early T cells in non-severe SARS-CoV-2 infection (dated by TCRdb to about 2021). Receptors were amplified or captured by 5' RACE. TCRdb names NextSeq 500 as the instrument used. The public sequencing data were trimmed at Q25 with fastp and processed into clonotypes with MiXCR by TCRdb, which kept only in-frame beta chains. Each entry is one CDR3 protein sequence, shown with its most common DNA and genes. Across this sample there are under 85,000 distinct CDR3 sequences, with about 11% seen only once. Clones ranked in the top ten supply roughly 7% of the sample. Sequences were obtained from whole blood. Source of these receptors: an adult who was a healthcare worker with PCR-confirmed SARS-CoV-2 infection or an uninfected control (not recorded which).

This clonotype was detected only a few times. The genes are TRBV19 and TRBJ1-4, with TRBD1 matching 7 bases. V shed 1 base and J 3 bases; nucleotides not matched to a gene: 5. The CDR3 spans 16 residues. CDR1 is LNHDA and CDR2 is SQIVND in the germline V gene (reference sequence). The CDR3, as DNA: TGTGCCAGTAGTATAGGCCTACAGGGGCCTAATGAAAAACTGTTTTTT. It yields the protein CASSIGLQGPNEKLFF. Combining the CDR3 with reference TRBV19 and TRBJ1-4 gives the whole variable domain DGGITQSPKYLFRKEGQNVTLSCEQNLNHDAMYWYRQDPGQGLRLIYYSQIVNDFQKGDIAEGYSVSREKKESFPLTVTSAQKNPTAFYLCASSIGLQGPNEKLFFGSGTQLSVL.

In this sample, this clonotype turned up a few times. J is TRBJ2-5 and V is TRBV7-2, with 7 bases that match TRBD2. The CDR3 length is 14 residues. CDR1 and CDR2 from the germline V gene are SGHTA and FQGNSA. V shed 4 bases, J shed 5 bases, and the junction held 7 bases outside the gene matches. CDR3 amino acids: CASSWLAVGETQYF. CDR3 nucleotide sequence: TGTGCCAGCAGCTGGCTAGCGGTGGGGGAGACCCAGTACTTC.

V is TRBV12-3 or TRBV12-4 and J is TRBJ2-5; D call uncertain. Trimming cost V 5 bases and J 4 bases, with 8 bases left between them. This CDR3 is built from 12 residues. CDR3 region: CASSRMAETQYF. CDR3 DNA sequence: TGTGCCAGCAGTCGCATGGCAGAGACCCAGTACTTC.

This clonotype has only a few counts. The V and J genes are TRBV15 and TRBJ1-4; no definite D call. Germline CDR1 reads LNHNV; CDR2 reads YYDKDF (reference sequence). This CDR3 is built from 15 residues. Trimming stripped 1 base from V and 10 bases from J, with 16 bases between. The CDR3 loop reads CATSRGIGGMGKLFF. In nucleotides, the CDR3 is TGTGCCACCAGCAGAGGTATCGGAGGGATGGGAAAACTGTTTTTT.

This clonotype was seen at least ten times. The chain uses TRBV20-1 and TRBJ1-1; possibly TRBD1 for D (5 bases). Trimming cost V 1 base and J 8 bases, with 17 bases left between them. The CDR3 extends over 14 amino acids. Germline V CDR1 and CDR2: DFQATT, SNEGSKA (reference sequence). The CDR3 here is CSARGDRGTLEAFF. DNA for the CDR3: TGCAGTGCTAGAGGGGACCGGGGAACGCTAGAAGCTTTCTTT.

This clonotype was picked up a small number of times. The chain recombines TRBV29-1 with TRBJ2-1; D is undetermined. Germline V gene lookup returns CDR1 SQVTM and CDR2 ANQGSEA. Trimming removed 3 bases from V and 7 bases from J, with 4 bases in between. The CDR3 is 10 residues long. CDR3 sequence (DNA): TGCAGCGTTGAGAATAATGAGCAGTTCTTC. Amino acids: CSVENNEQFF.

This clonotype was counted at least ten times. The J gene is TRBJ2-2, the V gene TRBV4-2; 10 bases fit TRBD2. The V gene's germline CDR1 is LGHNA and CDR2 YNFKEQ. This CDR3 has 15 amino acids. Trimming removed 4 bases from V and 3 bases from J; junction bases left unmatched: 2. The CDR3 loop is CASSPLAGDTGELFF. DNA of the CDR3: TGTGCCAGCAGCCCCCTAGCGGGGGACACCGGGGAGCTGTTTTTT.

This clonotype was counted only a few times. The gene calls are TRBV2 and TRBJ2-5; 8 positions agree with TRBD1. The CDR3 covers 14 residues. V gave up 5 bases and J gave up 5 bases; unmatched junction bases: 7. Germline CDR1 reads SNHLY; CDR2 reads FYNNEI. CDR3 in amino acids: CASSRDRLGETQYF. The CDR3 DNA follows: TGTGCCAGCAGTCGGGACAGGCTGGGGGAGACCCAGTACTTC.

This clonotype was found many times. The genes are TRBV7-9 and TRBJ2-2; 8 bases align to TRBD2. Germline V gene data show CDR1 as SEHNR and CDR2 as FQNEAQ (reference sequence). The CDR3 runs to 16 residues. Trimming at V came to 1 base and at J to 5 bases, leaving 6 bases not matched to a gene. CDR3: CASSLGSERGTGELFF. The CDR3 region has the DNA TGTGCCAGCAGCTTAGGAAGCGAGCGGGGGACCGGGGAGCTGTTTTTT.

Many counts were recorded for this clonotype. The chain recombines TRBV11-2 with TRBJ2-3; 9 nucleotides agree with TRBD2. The CDR3 is 17 amino acids. V was clipped by 5 bases and J by 7 bases; unmatched bases: 16. The germline V gene has CDR1 SGHAT and CDR2 FQNNGV. The CDR3 bases are TGTGCCAGCAGCCCTTTTGGTAGCGGGAGCCGCGCTAATACGCAGTATTTT. Protein product: CASSPFGSGSRANTQYF.

This clonotype was seen many times. The rearrangement joins TRBV7-2 to TRBJ2-5, with 7 bases fitting TRBD1. The CDR3 extends over 13 amino acids. V lost 5 bases, J lost 5 bases, and 5 bases stayed unmatched. Per germline, CDR1 SGHTA and CDR2 FQGNSA. The CDR3 coding sequence is TGTGCCAGCAGCATGACAGGGTACGAGACCCAGTACTTC. It encodes CASSMTGYETQYF.

This clonotype appeared many times. V gene TRBV20-1 combines with J gene TRBJ1-1; the D gene is possibly TRBD1 (5 bases). V shed 5 bases and J shed 3 bases, with 13 bases lying between them. Germline assignment: CDR1 DFQATT and CDR2 SNEGSKA (reference sequence). The CDR3 extends over 13 amino acids. The CDR3 here is CSAAGGGDTEAFF. CDR3 DNA: TGCAGTGCTGCCGGGGGAGGGGACACTGAAGCTTTCTTT.

This clonotype turned up a few times. The V call is TRBV3-1, the J call TRBJ1-1; D is perhaps TRBD1 (6 bases). Germline CDR1 is LGHDT and CDR2 is YNNKEL (reference sequence). Trimming shortened V by 2 bases and J by 10 bases, and 14 bases separated the two germline ends. The CDR3 runs 13 residues. In nucleotides, the CDR3 is TGTGCCAGCAGCCAAAAATCCGGGACAAGAGCTTTCTTT. Translating gives CASSQKSGTRAFF.

This clonotype was counted between two and nine times. CDR3 residues: CASSRSGQGGEQYF. CDR3 nucleotide sequence: TGTGCCAGCAGCCGGTCGGGACAGGGGGGCGAGCAGTACTTC. The V and J genes are TRBV3-1 and TRBJ2-7, with 11 bases aligning to TRBD1. In germline, CDR1 is LGHDT, CDR2 YNNKEL (reference sequence). With 4 bases clipped from V and 6 bases from J, the junction kept 5 bases outside the gene matches. CDR3 length: 14 amino acids.

The chain carries TRBV29-1 and TRBJ2-5; 7 bases fit TRBD1. Looked up from germline, CDR1 is SQVTM and CDR2 is ANQGSEA. The CDR3 length is 14 residues. Trimming at V came to 0 bases and at J to 5 bases, leaving 6 bases not matched to a gene. The CDR3, as DNA: TGCAGCGTTGAAGATTGGTTCAGGGGGGAGACCCAGTACTTC. It specifies CSVEDWFRGETQYF.

In its sample, this clonotype was seen many times. The V gene is TRBV29-1, the J gene TRBJ1-1, with 9 bases that match TRBD1. Germline CDR1 and CDR2: SQVTM and ANQGSEA. The CDR3 loop spans 12 amino acids. V was pared by 6 bases and J by 5 bases, with 4 bases of the junction left unmatched. Here the CDR3 DNA reads TGCAGCGTCCTGACAGGGGGTACTGAAGCTTTCTTT. Its translation: CSVLTGGTEAFF.

This clonotype has just a few counts. The chain recombines TRBV25-1 with TRBJ2-5; D not resolved. This CDR3 is built from 11 residues. V shed 1 base and J shed 5 bases, with 2 bases lying between them. The germline CDR1 and CDR2 sequences are MGHDK and SYGVNS. CDR3 sequence: CASSESETQYF. In DNA form, the CDR3 reads TGTGCCAGCAGTGAATCGGAGACCCAGTACTTC.

This clonotype showed up many times. The V and J genes are TRBV6-2 or TRBV6-3 and TRBJ2-7; no firm D call. V lost 5 bases and J 3 bases, leaving 5 bases between the germline ends. CDR3 length equals 11 residues. The V gene's germline CDR1 is MNHEY and CDR2 SVGEGT. The CDR3, as DNA: TGTGCCAGCAGTGTCAACTACGAGCAGTACTTC. This translates into CASSVNYEQYF.

There are many counts of this clonotype. The chain's CDR3 is CASSLDGTNTDTQYF. In nucleotides, the CDR3 is TGTGCCAGCAGCCTAGACGGGACCAACACAGATACGCAGTATTTT. The V call is TRBV7-9, the J call TRBJ2-3, with D possibly called TRBD1 or TRBD2 (5 bases each). The V gene's germline CDR1 is SEHNR and CDR2 FQNEAQ (reference sequence). V gave up 5 bases and J gave up 2 bases, with 14 bases separating them. The CDR3 sequence is 15 residues long.

This clonotype has a count of ten or more. The chain recombines TRBV12-3 or TRBV12-4 with TRBJ2-2, with TRBD2 identical over 13 bases. This CDR3 spans 17 amino acids. Trimming removed 5 bases from V and 4 bases from J; junction bases left unmatched: 7. CDR3 amino acids: CASSPTSGRAGTGELFF. The DNA for the CDR3 is TGTGCCAGCAGTCCTACTAGCGGGAGGGCCGGCACCGGGGAGCTGTTTTTT.

In its sample, this clonotype was seen a few times. V usage is TRBV5-1 and J usage is TRBJ2-7; 7 bases line up with TRBD1. Germline-derived CDR1 and CDR2 are SGHRS and YFSETQ. The V segment lost 5 bases and the J segment 6 bases; nucleotides outside the gene matches: 5. The CDR3 totals 12 residues. The DNA of the CDR3 is TGCGCCAGCAGGCGACAGGGCACCGAGCAGTACTTC. It translates to CASRRQGTEQYF. Based on the CDR3 plus reference TRBV5-1 and TRBJ2-7, the full variable domain is KAGVTQTPRYLIKTRGQQVTLSCSPISGHRSVSWYQQTPGQGLQFLFEYFSETQRNKGNFPGRFSGRQFSNSRSEMNVSTLELGDSALYLCASRRQGTEQYFGPGTRLTVT.

This clonotype was detected only a few times. This chain uses TRBV6-4 with TRBJ2-1; TRBD2 agrees at 9 bases. V was pared by 0 bases and J by 7 bases, with 4 bases of the junction left unmatched. Germline V gene sequence: CDR1 MRHNA, CDR2 SNTAGT. The CDR3 covers 15 residues. The CDR3 DNA sequence: TGTGCCAGCAGTGACTCGGGCGGGGGGGTTAATGAGCAGTTCTTC. This translates into CASSDSGGGVNEQFF.

Points on this clonotype: Mismatch with germline at one junction end may stem from a read error. This chain connects TRBV7-9 to TRBJ1-3; the match to TRBD1 covers 7 bases. The CDR3 spans 17 residues. Germline CDR1 SEHNR, CDR2 FQNEAQ (reference sequence). Written as DNA, the CDR3 is TGTGCCAGCAGCTCTTGGACAGGACCGAGCTCTGAAAACACCATATATTTT. Protein sequence: CASSSWTGPSSENTIYF. Complete variable domain (other parts from reference TRBV7-9 and TRBJ1-3): DTGVSQNPRHKITKRGQNVTFRCDPISEHNRLYWYRQTLGQGPEFLTYFQNEAQLEKSRLLSDRFSAERPKGSFSTLEIQRTEQGDSAMYLCASSSWTGPSSENTIYFGEGSWLTVV.

This clonotype showed up many times. This chain joins TRBV27 and TRBJ1-4; the D is unclear. Germline-derived CDR1 and CDR2 are MNHEY and SMNVEV (reference sequence). CDR3 length: 16 residues. V lost 6 bases, J lost 1 base, and 15 bases lay in between. This CDR3 is CASRHSGHITNEKLFF. As DNA, the CDR3 is TGTGCCAGCAGGCACAGCGGTCATATAACTAATGAAAAACTGTTTTTT.

The chain couples TRBV11-3 to TRBJ2-1; 10 bases map to TRBD2. CDR3 size: 14 residues. Per the germline V gene, CDR1 is SGHNT and CDR2 is YENEEA. The trim removed 5 bases at V and 9 bases at J, leaving 7 bases unmatched. CDR3 DNA sequence: TGTGCCAGCAGCCAGGGACTAGCGAACGCTGAGCAGTTCTTC. It is translated as CASSQGLANAEQFF. The whole variable domain, remainder taken from reference TRBV11-3 and TRBJ2-1, is EAGVVQSPRYKIIEKKQPVAFWCNPISGHNTLYWYLQNLGQGPELLIRYENEEAVDDSQLPKDRFSAERLKGVDSTLKIQPAELGDSAVYLCASSQGLANAEQFFGPGTRLTVL.

This clonotype was counted a few times. The V call is TRBV20-1, the J call TRBJ2-7, with a tentative D call TRBD1 (6 bases). Trimming pared 1 base from V and 1 base from J, leaving 14 bases between. The CDR3 loop spans 15 amino acids. The germline V gene has CDR1 DFQATT and CDR2 SNEGSKA (reference sequence). CDR3 coding DNA: TGCAGTGCTAGAGCCTTTTTCGGACAGTCCTACGAGCAGTACTTC. The encoded protein is CSARAFFGQSYEQYF.

This clonotype has just a few counts. This rearrangement joins TRBV29-1 to TRBJ2-7; no clear D gene. V was cut by 4 bases and J by 3 bases, with 16 bases left in between. The length of the CDR3 is 14 residues. The germline V gene encodes CDR1 SQVTM and CDR2 ANQGSEA. CDR3 DNA sequence: TGCAGCGTTGGGTCAACCCCTCTCCTCTACGAGCAGTACTTC. It specifies CSVGSTPLLYEQYF.

V usage is TRBV9 and J usage is TRBJ1-6; TRBD1 is a possible D gene (5 bases). CDR1 and CDR2 (germline): SGDLS, YYNGEE. This CDR3 is 17 amino acids long. V was pared by 4 bases and J by 0 bases, with 14 bases between. CDR3 sequence (DNA): TGTGCCAGCAGCCACATGAGGGGAAGCTCCTATAATTCACCCCTCCACTTT. Translating it yields CASSHMRGSSYNSPLHF.

This clonotype was found a few times. This chain connects TRBV7-6 to TRBJ1-3; maybe TRBD1 (6 bases). Between the trimmed V and J ends, which lost 0 bases and 1 base, there was a span of 19 bases. Germline values: CDR1 SGHVS, CDR2 FNYEAQ. The CDR3 totals 19 residues. The CDR3 sequence is CASSLAVWTVRNSGNTIYF. DNA of the CDR3: TGTGCCAGCAGCTTAGCTGTTTGGACAGTCCGGAATTCTGGAAACACCATATATTTT. Drawing the rest from reference TRBV7-6 and TRBJ1-3, the complete variable domain is GAGVSQSPRYKVTKRGQDVALRCDPISGHVSLYWYRQALGQGPEFLTYFNYEAQQDKSGLPNDRFSAERPEGSISTLTIQRTEQRDSAMYRCASSLAVWTVRNSGNTIYFGEGSWLTVV.

This clonotype was seen ten or more times. The chain is built from TRBV9 and TRBJ2-7; D tentatively fits TRBD1 or TRBD2 (5 bases each). V was cut by 4 bases and J by 1 base, with 12 bases left in between. This CDR3 spans 14 amino acids. Germline-derived CDR1 and CDR2 are SGDLS and YYNGEE. CDR3 bases: TGTGCCAGCAGCTCCGGGACGGAGTCCTACGAGCAGTACTTC. Translation gives CASSSGTESYEQYF. The full variable domain, with the rest looked up from reference TRBV9 and TRBJ2-7, is DSGVTQTPKHLITATGQRVTLRCSPRSGDLSVYWYQQSLDQGLQFLIQYYNGEERAKGNILERFSAQQFPDLHSELNLSSLELGDSALYFCASSSGTESYEQYFGPGTRLTVT.